The 20 T cell receptor beta chains in this list originate from one sample, sequenced in a study of control samples from healthy donors and cancer patients. Assay used: immunoSEQ multiplex PCR; TCRdb lists only in-frame clones, some missing. Among about 120,000 clones listed, 87% were seen once. Sequencing used blood. The source of these receptors is a man aged 25 to 40 in good health.

V usage is TRBV19 and J usage is TRBJ1-5; D gene ambiguous. Germline CDR1 is LNHDA and CDR2 is SQIVND (reference sequence). V was pared by 7 bases and J by 0 bases, with 16 bases between. The CDR3 is made up of 16 amino acids. In nucleotides, the CDR3 is TGTGCCAGTACGGCTGGGCCCCAGATTAGCAATCAGCCCCAGCATTTT. This codes for CASTAGPQISNQPQHF.

This clone was detected once. The genes are TRBV9 and TRBJ1-2; D might be TRBD1 (5 bases). This CDR3 has 15 residues. Germline CDR1 is SGDLS and CDR2 is YYNGEE. The V end lost 6 bases, the J end lost 8 bases, and 23 bases lay between the germline ends. The CDR3 is CASTAREGQRGGYTF. The DNA of the CDR3 is TGTGCCAGCACCGCCCGAGAGGGCCAGCGGGGGGGCTACACCTTC.

This clone has just a few counts. This sequence joins TRBV6-1 and TRBJ1-5; D perhaps matches TRBD1 (5 bases). Trimming removed 1 base from V and 2 bases from J, with 12 bases in between. This CDR3 spans 16 amino acids. The germline V gene has CDR1 MNHNS and CDR2 SASEGT. In DNA form, the CDR3 reads TGTGCCAGCAGTGAAGGTGAGGGGAGCGGCAATCAGCCCCAGCATTTT. Translation: CASSEGEGSGNQPQHF.

This sequence joins TRBV2 and TRBJ2-1; 8 bases are shared with TRBD2. The junction had 5 bases not matched to a gene; V was cut back by 3 bases and J by 4 bases. The V gene's germline CDR1 is SNHLY and CDR2 FYNNEI. The CDR3 has 15 residues. CDR3 in DNA: TGTGCCAGCAGTGAGGTAGCGGGGAGATACAATGAGCAGTTCTTC. As protein: CASSEVAGRYNEQFF.

Comment on this clone: Other DNA sequences in this sample translate to the same CDR3. The genes are TRBV18 and TRBJ1-1, with D perhaps TRBD1 (6 bases). In germline, CDR1 is KGHSH, CDR2 LQKENI. The ends were cut back, 6 bases at V and 1 base at J, with 9 bases in the middle. The CDR3 sequence is 13 residues long. CDR3: CASSLQGNTEAFF. The CDR3 DNA is TGTGCCAGCTCCCTACAGGGGAACACTGAAGCTTTCTTT.

This clone was seen more than once but under ten times. The chain links TRBV6-5 to TRBJ1-1; 7 bases align to TRBD1. Germline trimming cut 7 bases from V and 5 bases from J; bases unmatched to any gene: 10. CDR3 length equals 14 residues. The germline gives CDR1 MNHEY, CDR2 SVGAGI. CDR3 sequence: CASNLDRARTEAFF. CDR3 nucleotide sequence: TGTGCCAGCAATTTAGACAGGGCGAGAACTGAAGCTTTCTTT.

This clone appeared a single time. The chain is built from TRBV7-9 and TRBJ2-1; possibly TRBD1 for D (6 bases). Looked up from germline, CDR1 is SEHNR and CDR2 is FQNEAQ (reference sequence). This CDR3 is 15 amino acids long. V lost 3 bases and J 0 bases, leaving 9 bases between the germline ends. The CDR3 coding sequence is TGTGCCAGCAGCTTTGGACAGCACTCCTACAATGAGCAGTTCTTC. It yields the protein CASSFGQHSYNEQFF.

This clone was detected once. J is TRBJ2-7 and V is TRBV12-3 or TRBV12-4; D ambiguous. CDR3 length: 12 amino acids. V was pared by 1 base and J by 5 bases, with 6 bases between. CDR3 in amino acids: CASSLDSHEQYF. The DNA for the CDR3 is TGTGCCAGCAGTTTAGACAGCCACGAGCAGTACTTC.

The chain recombines TRBV2 with TRBJ2-5; 9 nucleotides line up with TRBD2. V lost 1 base to trimming and J lost 4 bases; unmatched junction nucleotides: 16. Germline V CDR1 and CDR2: SNHLY, FYNNEI. This CDR3 is built from 19 residues. This CDR3 reads CASSEGLAGTLLRGETQYF. DNA for the CDR3: TGTGCCAGCAGTGAAGGGCTAGCGGGAACACTACTCAGGGGAGAGACCCAGTACTTC.

The rearrangement uses TRBV27 and TRBJ1-2; 7 bases are a match to TRBD1. V was clipped by 5 bases and J by 4 bases; unmatched bases: 16. CDR3 length: 17 amino acids. Germline assignment: CDR1 MNHEY and CDR2 SMNVEV (reference sequence). This CDR3 reads CASSKAPYGTDFYGYTF. The CDR3 DNA sequence: TGTGCCAGCAGTAAAGCCCCTTACGGGACAGACTTCTATGGCTACACCTTC.

For this clone: Other DNA sequences in this sample translate to the same CDR3. The chain is built from TRBV4-1 and TRBJ2-3, with D unclear. V was trimmed by 0 bases and J by 2 bases, leaving 6 bases between them. The germline V gene has CDR1 MGHRA and CDR2 YSYEKL. This CDR3 is 14 amino acids long. The CDR3 spells CASSQESPTDTQYF. The CDR3 nucleotides are TGCGCCAGCAGCCAAGAGTCTCCCACAGATACGCAGTATTTT.

CDR3 amino acids: CASSRTADYNYGYTF. The CDR3 region has the DNA TGTGCCAGTAGTAGGACCGCTGACTATAACTATGGCTACACCTTC. The rearrangement joins TRBV19 to TRBJ1-2; D is unclear. From germline, CDR1 is LNHDA and CDR2 SQIVND (reference sequence). This CDR3 has 15 residues. V was clipped by 4 bases and J by 1 base, with 13 bases between them.

This rearrangement joins TRBV6-6 to TRBJ1-1, with D possibly matching TRBD1 (5 bases). V lost 7 bases, J lost 1 base, and 10 bases lay in between. Germline lookup yields CDR1 MNHNY and CDR2 SVGAGI (reference sequence). The CDR3 totals 13 residues. The CDR3 loop reads CASTFQGNTEAFF. The CDR3 nucleotides are TGTGCCAGCACCTTTCAGGGGAACACTGAAGCTTTCTTT.

In its sample, this clone was seen a few times. The chain joins TRBV3-1 (or the pseudogene TRBV3-2) to TRBJ1-2, with D possibly being TRBD1 (6 bases). The ends were cut back, 4 bases at V and 5 bases at J, with 14 bases in the middle. Per germline, CDR1 LGHDT and CDR2 YNNKEL (reference sequence). The CDR3 contains 14 residues. DNA for the CDR3: TGTGCCAGCAGCCGCCCCGGGACAAATTATGGCTACACCTTC. Translated, it gives CASSRPGTNYGYTF.

The chain couples TRBV5-4 to TRBJ1-2, with D unresolved. The CDR3 extends over 13 amino acids. With 4 bases removed from V and 3 bases from J, the gap between germline ends came to 10 bases. The V gene's germline CDR1 is SGHNT and CDR2 YYREEE (reference sequence). Here the CDR3 DNA reads TGTGCCAGCAGCCGGACGGGGTACTATGGCTACACCTTC. Its translation: CASSRTGYYGYTF.

This chain connects TRBV7-3 to TRBJ2-3; D not certain. Germline CDR1 reads SGHTA; CDR2 reads FQGTGA. The V and J ends lost 0 bases and 6 bases respectively, with 7 bases between them. This CDR3 is 13 amino acids long. CDR3 residues: CASSLTGADTQYF. The CDR3 DNA reads as TGTGCCAGCAGCTTAACCGGCGCGGATACGCAGTATTTT.

This clone was recorded only once. This sequence joins TRBV6-5 and TRBJ1-1; tentative D call: TRBD1 (5 bases). Trimming stripped 8 bases from V and 5 bases from J, with 21 bases between. Germline V CDR1 and CDR2: MNHEY, SVGAGI. The CDR3 totals 15 residues. CDR3 sequence reads: CASGGTPPGVTEAFF. For the CDR3, the DNA is TGTGCCAGCGGGGGGACCCCTCCGGGGGTAACTGAAGCTTTCTTT.

This clone has just a few counts. The CDR3 DNA reads TGTGCCATCAGTGTAAACAGGTCCAGCAATCAGCCCCAGCATTTT. Translating it yields CAISVNRSSNQPQHF. The chain has TRBV10-3 and TRBJ1-5, with D perhaps TRBD1 (5 bases). V shed 4 bases and J shed 1 base, with 11 bases lying between them. The CDR3 totals 15 residues. The germline CDR1 and CDR2 sequences are ENHRY and SYGVKD.

The chain employs TRBV18 and TRBJ1-2; perhaps TRBD1 as D (5 bases). The CDR3 is 15 residues long. Germline V lookup: CDR1 KGHSH, CDR2 LQKENI. Trimming stripped 3 bases from V and 4 bases from J, with 15 bases between. The CDR3 protein is CASSPSTAPGYGYTF. The CDR3 DNA follows: TGTGCCAGCTCACCGTCGACAGCCCCTGGCTATGGCTACACCTTC.

J is TRBJ2-2 and V is TRBV20-1; D not certain. This CDR3 comprises 13 residues. Deletions cut 3 bases from V and 8 bases from J, with 13 bases between. Germline lookup yields CDR1 DFQATT and CDR2 SNEGSKA (reference sequence). The CDR3 spells CSASPPAPGELFF. CDR3 bases: TGCAGTGCTAGTCCCCCTGCCCCGGGGGAGCTGTTTTTT.